Listed here are 30 T cell receptor beta chains from one sample, sequenced in a study of radiotherapy plus CTLA-4 blockade in lung cancer. The repertoire was sequenced with immunoSEQ multiplex PCR; TCRdb's copy has only in-frame clones and lacks some. Found here are 85,000 to 130,000 clones, more than 70% of them singletons; the top ten hold roughly 2.5%. Source: peripheral blood, taken from a patient treated with radiotherapy plus ipilimumab. These receptors came from a human donor with non-small cell lung cancer that progressed on radiotherapy plus ipilimumab. Some clones in this sample may be carry-over from other donors' samples.

The chain is built from TRBV6-6 and TRBJ2-7; 16 positions agree with TRBD2. The CDR3 is 16 residues long. V gave up 7 bases and J gave up 6 bases; unmatched junction bases: 9. From germline, CDR1 is MNHNY and CDR2 SVGAGI (reference sequence). The CDR3 loop reads CASTPGTSGGAGEQYF. CDR3 DNA sequence: TGTGCCAGCACTCCCGGGACTAGCGGGGGGGCAGGCGAGCAGTACTTC.

This chain uses TRBV5-1 with TRBJ1-1; D remains unclear. Germline CDR1 reads SGHRS; CDR2 reads YFSETQ. The CDR3 length is 13 residues. V dropped 2 bases and J dropped 2 bases, with 7 bases sitting between them. The CDR3 DNA follows: TGCGCCAGCAGCTTACAGCTTAACACTGAAGCTTTCTTT. Protein sequence: CASSLQLNTEAFF.

The rearrangement links TRBV27 to TRBJ2-7; 9 nucleotides align to TRBD2. Per the germline V gene, CDR1 is MNHEY and CDR2 is SMNVEV (reference sequence). J lost 6 bases, V lost 4 bases, and 7 bases had no gene match. CDR3 length: 14 amino acids. The CDR3 region is CASSWAGGGAEQYF. The DNA for the CDR3 is TGTGCCAGCAGTTGGGCTGGCGGGGGGGCCGAGCAGTACTTC.

The CDR3: CASSLERTVEAFF. The DNA for the CDR3 is TGTGCCAGCAGCCTTGAACGGACAGTTGAAGCTTTCTTT. The chain couples TRBV7-8 to TRBJ1-1, with D tentatively TRBD1 (6 bases). The CDR3 length is 13 residues. V was cut by 5 bases and J by 7 bases, with 14 bases left in between. Per the germline V gene, CDR1 is SGHVS and CDR2 is FQNEAQ.

This clone appeared once. The chain joins TRBV4-3 to TRBJ2-1; 8 bases are a match to TRBD1. The V gene's germline CDR1 is LGHNA and CDR2 YSLEER. The CDR3 runs 14 residues. Trimming took 4 bases from V and 3 from J; bases not matched to a gene: 2. The CDR3 reads CASSRGQGYNEQFF. In DNA, the CDR3 is TGCGCCAGCAGCCGAGGACAGGGCTACAATGAGCAGTTCTTC.

The rearrangement uses TRBV6-5 and TRBJ1-6; maybe TRBD1 (5 bases). Trimming stripped 6 bases from V and 10 bases from J, with 13 bases between. Germline values: CDR1 MNHEY, CDR2 SVGAGI. The CDR3 totals 13 residues. The chain's CDR3 is CASRVGTNSPLHF. The CDR3 bases are TGTGCCAGCAGGGTCGGGACCAACTCACCCCTCCACTTT.

The chain employs TRBV6-5 and TRBJ2-5, with D perhaps matching TRBD1 (5 bases). Germline CDR1 is MNHEY and CDR2 is SVGAGI. The CDR3 loop spans 16 amino acids. V lost 2 bases and J 1 base, leaving 14 bases between the germline ends. The CDR3 here is CASSYQPRVLQETQYF. The CDR3 nucleotides read TGTGCCAGCAGTTACCAGCCCAGGGTGCTCCAAGAGACCCAGTACTTC.

This clone was counted a single time. This chain connects TRBV6-5 to TRBJ1-4, with 8 bases identical to TRBD1. CDR3 length: 15 amino acids. Trimming cost V 6 bases and J 7 bases; bases outside gene matches: 10. Per the germline V gene, CDR1 is MNHEY and CDR2 is SVGAGI. The DNA for the CDR3 is TGTGCCAGCAGCCCGACAGGGGCGGGCGCTGAAAAACTGTTTTTT. Amino acid sequence: CASSPTGAGAEKLFF.

The chain employs TRBV18 and TRBJ2-5, with 7 bases aligning to TRBD2. Germline trimming cut 6 bases from V and 5 bases from J; bases unmatched to any gene: 9. Germline loops: CDR1 KGHSH, CDR2 LQKENI. The CDR3 covers 14 residues. CDR3 amino acids: CASSFPSGRETQYF. DNA of the CDR3: TGTGCCAGCTCCTTCCCTTCCGGGAGGGAGACCCAGTACTTC.

The gene calls are TRBV7-3 and TRBJ2-1; D remains ambiguous. Between the trimmed V and J ends, which lost 1 base and 6 bases, there was a span of 7 bases. Germline-derived CDR1 and CDR2 are SGHTA and FQGTGA. This CDR3 is built from 13 residues. The CDR3 DNA reads TGTGCCAGCAGCTTAATTGGCGGCAATGAGCAGTTCTTC. It is translated as CASSLIGGNEQFF.

The chain combines TRBV29-1 with TRBJ1-2; 7 nucleotides match TRBD1. Trimming removed 6 bases from V and 3 bases from J; junction bases left unmatched: 7. This CDR3 has 13 residues. Germline CDR1 SQVTM, CDR2 ANQGSEA. This CDR3 is CSVPIQGHYGYTF. As DNA, the CDR3 is TGCAGCGTGCCTATACAGGGGCACTATGGCTACACCTTC.

The rearrangement uses TRBV6-4 and TRBJ2-3, with D perhaps TRBD2 (5 bases). The CDR3 has 14 amino acids. V was cut by 6 bases and J by 6 bases, with 16 bases left in between. Germline V gene lookup returns CDR1 MRHNA and CDR2 SNTAGT. CDR3 sequence (DNA): TGTGCCAGCAGCGGAGGTAGGGCCGGCGATACGCAGTATTTT. As protein: CASSGGRAGDTQYF.

This chain connects TRBV6-5 to TRBJ1-5, with D possibly being TRBD1 (6 bases). Germline V gene lookup returns CDR1 MNHEY and CDR2 SVGAGI. The CDR3 is 13 residues long. Trimming removed 8 bases from V and 11 bases from J, with 19 bases in between. DNA of the CDR3: TGTGCCAGCGCTCTATCGGGGGCCCGGGCCCAGCATTTT. This encodes CASALSGARAQHF.

The chain employs TRBV9 and TRBJ2-5; 13 bases align to TRBD2. CDR3 size: 17 residues. V lost 4 bases, J lost 4 bases, and 10 bases stayed unmatched. From germline, CDR1 is SGDLS and CDR2 YYNGEE. The CDR3 region is CASSSRTSGGRGETQYF. The CDR3 DNA is TGTGCCAGCAGCTCTCGGACTAGCGGGGGCCGGGGAGAGACCCAGTACTTC.

The J gene is TRBJ1-3, the V gene TRBV28; D is uncertain. The CDR3 length is 14 residues. Germline V gene lookup returns CDR1 MDHEN and CDR2 SYDVKM. The ends were cut back, 6 bases at V and 4 bases at J, with 13 bases in the middle. The CDR3 coding sequence is TGTGCCAGCAGCTCCGTTGGGCGGGGAAACACCATATATTTT. Protein: CASSSVGRGNTIYF.

The chain recombines TRBV4-2 with TRBJ2-7; TRBD1 is a possible D gene (6 bases). V was clipped by 0 bases and J by 3 bases, with 9 bases between them. CDR1 LGHNA and CDR2 YNFKEQ come from the germline V gene. The CDR3 extends over 14 amino acids. CDR3 sequence reads: CASSQENRDYEQYF. In DNA, the CDR3 is TGTGCCAGCAGCCAAGAGAACAGGGACTACGAGCAGTACTTC.

This chain uses TRBV18 with TRBJ1-6; TRBD1 might be the D (6 bases). The CDR3 covers 18 residues. Germline-derived CDR1 and CDR2 are KGHSH and LQKENI. The V gene lost 4 bases and the J gene lost 0 bases, with 16 bases spanning the gap. CDR3 sequence: CASSLMTGSSSYNSPLHF. CDR3 coding DNA: TGTGCCAGCTCACTGATGACAGGCTCGAGCTCCTATAATTCACCCCTCCACTTT.

This chain connects TRBV5-1 to TRBJ2-3, with 9 bases identical to TRBD1. The germline V gene encodes CDR1 SGHRS and CDR2 YFSETQ. The CDR3 spans 15 residues. With V trimmed by 2 bases and J by 3 bases, 4 bases remained unmatched. Here the CDR3 DNA reads TGCGCCAGCAGCTTACAGGGGGCGGGTACAGATACGCAGTATTTT. This translates into CASSLQGAGTDTQYF.

This chain connects TRBV7-9 to TRBJ1-1, with D perhaps TRBD1 (5 bases). This CDR3 comprises 13 residues. From germline, CDR1 is SEHNR and CDR2 FQNEAQ (reference sequence). V was cut by 5 bases and J by 6 bases, with 13 bases left in between. The chain's CDR3 is CASSPGTRAEAFF. DNA for the CDR3: TGTGCCAGCAGCCCAGGGACTAGGGCTGAAGCTTTCTTT.

This chain uses TRBV28 with TRBJ1-2; 9 bases match TRBD1. Germline V gene sequence: CDR1 MDHEN, CDR2 SYDVKM. Trimming removed 10 bases from V and 2 bases from J; junction bases left unmatched: 11. This CDR3 is 15 amino acids long. The CDR3 protein is CATSTVGTGNYGYTF. The CDR3 DNA reads as TGTGCCACCTCGACCGTCGGGACAGGGAACTATGGCTACACCTTC.

This chain links TRBV5-1 with TRBJ2-5; D tentatively reads TRBD1 or TRBD2 (5 bases each). Trimming took off 1 base at V and 5 bases at J, with 12 bases between the two ends. The CDR3 is 14 amino acids. Germline V CDR1 and CDR2: SGHRS, YFSETQ. As DNA, the CDR3 is TGCGCCAGCAGCTTGACAGGCCGGAGGGAGACCCAGTACTTC. Protein: CASSLTGRRETQYF.

The chain uses TRBV5-6 and TRBJ1-4; possible D gene TRBD1, 5 bases. Germline V gene data show CDR1 as SGHDT and CDR2 as YYEEEE. This CDR3 has 14 amino acids. Between the trimmed V and J ends, which lost 4 bases and 4 bases, there was a span of 11 bases. In nucleotides, the CDR3 is TGTGCCAGCAGCAAGGGACGGAGTAATGAAAAACTGTTTTTT. Protein product: CASSKGRSNEKLFF.

In regard to this clone: Other DNA sequences of this sample code for an identical CDR3. The chain links TRBV5-6 to TRBJ2-7; 7 nucleotides match TRBD1. Germline CDR1 reads SGHDT; CDR2 reads YYEEEE. The CDR3 loop spans 13 amino acids. Germline trimming cut 4 bases from V and 2 bases from J; bases unmatched to any gene: 3. CDR3 residues: CASSRDRTYEQYF. CDR3 bases: TGTGCCAGCAGCAGGGACAGAACCTACGAGCAGTACTTC. Full variable domain (outside the CDR3, taken from reference TRBV5-6 and TRBJ2-7): DAGVTQSPTHLIKTRGQQVTLRCSPKSGHDTVSWYQQALGQGPQFIFQYYEEEERQRGNFPDRFSGHQFPNYSSELNVNALLLGDSALYLCASSRDRTYEQYFGPGTRLTVT.

The chain carries TRBV11-2 and TRBJ1-6, with D possibly matching TRBD1 (6 bases). The CDR3 spans 15 residues. Germline loops: CDR1 SGHAT, CDR2 FQNNGV. V dropped 0 bases and J dropped 9 bases, with 12 bases sitting between them. The CDR3 coding sequence is TGTGCCAGCAGCTTAGATCCCGGGGGCTCTTCACCCCTCCACTTT. This encodes CASSLDPGGSSPLHF.

The chain links TRBV18 to TRBJ2-2; 11 positions agree with TRBD2. Germline CDR1 reads KGHSH; CDR2 reads LQKENI. The CDR3 length is 21 residues. Germline trimming cut 3 bases from V and 2 bases from J; bases unmatched to any gene: 17. The CDR3 is CASSPRPLGLAGGRNTGELFF. CDR3 coding DNA: TGTGCCAGCTCACCTCGTCCTCTGGGGCTAGCGGGGGGCCGCAACACCGGGGAGCTGTTTTTT.

The chain employs TRBV27 and TRBJ2-7; a possible D gene is TRBD1 (5 bases). This CDR3 has 14 amino acids. The ends were cut back, 7 bases at V and 5 bases at J, with 18 bases in the middle. Per the germline V gene, CDR1 is MNHEY and CDR2 is SMNVEV (reference sequence). The CDR3 nucleotides read TGTGCCAGCAACCCAACAGGATCCTACGACGAGCAGTACTTC. This gives the protein CASNPTGSYDEQYF.

This chain uses TRBV19 with TRBJ1-6; D gene uncertain. Germline V lookup: CDR1 LNHDA, CDR2 SQIVND (reference sequence). The CDR3 is 13 residues long. Trimming stripped 5 bases from V and 8 bases from J, with 10 bases between. The CDR3 spells CASSRQRDSPLHF. The CDR3 DNA sequence: TGTGCCAGTAGTCGTCAAAGGGATTCACCCCTCCACTTT.

Only one count was recorded for this clone. The chain links TRBV6-1 to TRBJ2-7; D gene ambiguous. Trimming took off 0 bases at V and 2 bases at J, with 11 bases between the two ends. Looked up from germline, CDR1 is MNHNS and CDR2 is SASEGT. The CDR3 covers 15 residues. CDR3 nucleotide sequence: TGTGCCAGCAGTGAAGCGAGGTTGAATGCCTACGAGCAGTACTTC. It encodes CASSEARLNAYEQYF.

CDR3 region: CASSGDRGRYEQYF. DNA for the CDR3: TGTGCCAGCAGTGGGGACAGGGGACGCTACGAGCAGTACTTC. This sequence joins TRBV6-4 and TRBJ2-7; 10 positions agree with TRBD1. V lost 4 bases, J lost 3 bases, and 3 bases stayed unmatched. The V gene's germline CDR1 is MRHNA and CDR2 SNTAGT. CDR3 size: 14 residues.

The chain combines TRBV11-1 with TRBJ2-7; TRBD1 matches 9 bases. There are 16 residues in the CDR3. Per the germline V gene, CDR1 is SGHAT and CDR2 is FQDESV (reference sequence). J lost 6 bases, V lost 2 bases, and 11 bases had no gene match. The CDR3 DNA sequence: TGTGCCAGCAGCTTATTCCCCAACAGGGGGCACATCGAGCAGTACTTC. Residues: CASSLFPNRGHIEQYF.